This T cell receptor (beta chain) was retrieved from a study of T cells after posttransplantation cyclophosphamide (dated by TCRdb to between 2015 and 2016). Background for the entire study: The study tracked T cell repertoire reconstitution by TRB sequencing after myeloablative bone marrow transplantation using posttransplantation cyclophosphamide as GVHD prophylaxis. Samples from fewer than 40 PTCy-treated patients and roughly 17 related bone marrow donors of those patients were subjected to antigen receptor sequencing. Blood from every one of the roughly 30 PTCy patients who had 1-year posttransplant specimens underwent TRB sequencing. TRB sequencing was also done on up to roughly 3 additional blood samples from 2 to 5.2 years after transplant in 3 patients, and on pretransplant blood from a handful of patients. Because TRA and TRB clonality correlated tightly in several samples, later TCR analyses were limited to TRB. Public TRB sequences were searched against a database of over 3,500 sequences associated with responses to pathogens, tumor antigens, self-antigens and alloantigens. Overall study outcomes, separate from this receptor: Donor-recipient similarity was low at 1-2 months but rose over the first year, and later blood repertoires were often dominated by donor CD8+ memory clones. Across 45 patients, recipient CMV seropositivity and CMV reactivation were highly associated with TRB clonality; PTCy diversity was similar to CNI/methotrexate controls. The TRB repertoires of T cells infiltrating skin or GI tract showed only limited overlap with the TRB repertoires of T cells in blood.

The CDR3 starts with the cysteine, ends with the phenylalanine, and has 14 residues. Kept here is only the CDR3 DNA, which spans 42 bases and is read in frame from base 1. CDR1 and CDR2, per the germline V gene (reference sequence), are MNHEY and SMNVEV. The junction shows trimming of 5 bases on V and 1 base on J, plus 11 bases between the germline ends. PTCy-treated patients came from a prospective multi-institutional clinical trial. Peripheral blood and bone marrow mononuclear cells were isolated by Ficoll-Hypaque density centrifugation and were cryopreserved. For this clone: Which antigen it targets is not known. Nothing much larger sits one base from this clone, and base qualities are not available.

Genomic DNA was the input for TRB sequencing, which was run either with the immunoSEQ assay at survey resolution or with the hsTCRB kit. As for how the authors treated the data: Initial read processing used immunoSEQ software, and repertoire analyses used the LymphoSeq R package. Clonality was computed as 1 minus normalized Shannon entropy; Gini coefficient was also calculated for each TRB dataset. To infer phenotypes in unsorted samples, TRB sequences from sorted subsets of the recipient or donor were mapped onto unsorted samples from the same recipient. TCRdb took this table from immuneACCESS and kept in-frame rearrangements with V and J called. Such tables lack part of the clones; where checked against another copy, unresolved V genes explain under half of the gap, and the rest is unexplained. V and J calls and clone size are as listed in that table; D and trimming were resolved from the DNA. The table for this sample lists tens of thousands of clones; roughly 88% of them were counted only once. Roughly 6.2% of the sample rests with the top ten.

This chain is built from TRBV27 and TRBJ1-1, with the identity of the D gene unclear. The TCR comes from a woman between 55 and 75 years old with a blood cancer, CMV-positive, and with a related stem cell donor. Sequencing input: PBMCs. The sequenced DNA is TGTGCCAGCAGTCGCATGTACTCGAACACTGAAGCTTTCTTT. This sequence encodes CASSRMYSNTEAFF.